The T cell receptor beta chain described here comes from a study of cytotoxic CD8 clonotypes in ibrutinib-treated CLL. Overall study results and limits: Under therapy, public clonotypes either contracted or stayed stable, and they were uncommon. In comparison with age-matched healthy donors, baseline clonality was higher and tracked circulating CD8+ T-cell counts.

As for this clone: What it binds is unknown.

Here immunoSEQ multiplex PCR was the method, and the copy in TCRdb shows in-frame clones only, minus some. The repertoire holds tens of thousands of clones, about two thirds seen once, with around 5.8% in the top ten. The receptor was isolated from a human donor with chronic lymphocytic leukemia. The sequenced sample was PBMCs, obtained after 12 months of ibrutinib treatment.

The chain's CDR3 is CASSVSGGVTYNEQFF. The CDR3 DNA sequence: TGTGCCAGCAGCGTCAGCGGGGGGGTAACCTACAATGAGCAGTTCTTC. The chain employs TRBV9 and TRBJ2-1, with 10 bases identical to TRBD2. The CDR3 is 16 residues long. The germline V gene encodes CDR1 SGDLS and CDR2 YYNGEE. Trimming removed 2 bases from V and 2 bases from J; junction bases left unmatched: 4.